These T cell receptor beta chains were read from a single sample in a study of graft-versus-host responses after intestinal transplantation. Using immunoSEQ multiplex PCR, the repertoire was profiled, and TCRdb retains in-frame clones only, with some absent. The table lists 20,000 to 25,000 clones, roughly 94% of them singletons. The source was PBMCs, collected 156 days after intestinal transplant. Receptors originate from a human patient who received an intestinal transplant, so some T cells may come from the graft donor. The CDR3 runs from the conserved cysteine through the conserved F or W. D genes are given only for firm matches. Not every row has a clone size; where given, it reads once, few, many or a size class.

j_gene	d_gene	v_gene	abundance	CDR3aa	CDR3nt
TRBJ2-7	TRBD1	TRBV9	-	CASSPTPGQNYEQYF	TGTGCCAGCAGCCCAACACCGGGACAGAACTACGAGCAGTACTTC
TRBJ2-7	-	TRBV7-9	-	CASSIGGYEQYF	TGTGCCAGCAGCATAGGGGGCTACGAGCAGTACTTC
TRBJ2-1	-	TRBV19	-	CASSFMYNEQFF	TGTGCCAGTAGTTTCATGTACAATGAGCAGTTCTTC
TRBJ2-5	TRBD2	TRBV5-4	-	CASSLAGGQETQYF	TGTGCCAGCAGCTTAGCGGGGGGCCAAGAGACCCAGTACTTC
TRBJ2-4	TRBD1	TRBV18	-	CASSPSLDRGNIQYF	TGTGCCAGCTCACCATCCTTGGACAGGGGAAACATTCAGTACTTC
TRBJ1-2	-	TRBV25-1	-	CASSDASYYGYTF	TGTGCCAGCAGTGATGCAAGTTATTATGGCTACACCTTC
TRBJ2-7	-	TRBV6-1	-	CASSGRFSSYEQYF	TGTGCCAGCAGTGGACGGTTTAGCTCCTACGAGCAGTACTTC
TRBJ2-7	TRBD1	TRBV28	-	CASSFERDRGSYEQYF	TGTGCCAGCAGTTTTGAAAGGGACAGGGGGAGCTACGAGCAGTACTTC
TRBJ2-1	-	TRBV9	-	CASSATPVEQFF	TGTGCCAGCAGCGCGACCCCGGTTGAGCAGTTCTTC
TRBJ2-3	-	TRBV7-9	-	CATVKPDSTDTQYF	TGTGCCACCGTGAAGCCAGATAGCACAGATACGCAGTATTTT
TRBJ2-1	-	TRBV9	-	CASSVWDSSNEQFF	TGTGCCAGCAGCGTATGGGATAGCAGCAATGAGCAGTTCTTC
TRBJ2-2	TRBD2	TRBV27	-	CASRLGGGPYTGELFF	TGTGCCAGCAGGCTCGGCGGGGGGCCTTACACCGGGGAGCTGTTTTTT
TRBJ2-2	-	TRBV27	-	CASRIRLSTGELFF	TGTGCCAGCAGGATCAGATTATCTACCGGGGAGCTGTTTTTT
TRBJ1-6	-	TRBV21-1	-	CASRGPVATHNHNSPLHF	TGTGCCAGCAGGGGTCCGGTAGCTACACATAATCATAATTCACCCCTCCACTTT
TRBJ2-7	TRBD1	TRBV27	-	CASSFLGQGESYEQYF	TGTGCCAGCAGTTTTTTGGGACAGGGGGAGAGCTACGAGCAGTACTTC
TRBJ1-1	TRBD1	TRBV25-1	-	CASSEDPRTGVNTEAFF	TGTGCCAGCAGTGAGGACCCTCGGACAGGAGTGAACACTGAAGCTTTCTTT
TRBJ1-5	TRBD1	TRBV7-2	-	CASSSVQGADQPQHF	TGTGCCAGCAGCTCGGTACAGGGGGCCGATCAGCCCCAGCATTTT
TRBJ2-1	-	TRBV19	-	CASSDDNEQFF	TGTGCCAGTAGCGACGATAATGAGCAGTTCTTC
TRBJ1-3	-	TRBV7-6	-	CASSLSPAHTSGNTIYF	TGTGCCAGCAGCTTATCACCCGCCCACACCTCTGGAAACACCATATATTTT
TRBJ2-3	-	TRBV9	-	CASSVAGTDTQYF	TGTGCCAGCAGCGTAGCGGGTACAGATACGCAGTATTTT
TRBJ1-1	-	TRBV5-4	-	CASRNSHPGNTEAFF	TGTGCCAGCAGGAACTCTCACCCAGGGAACACTGAAGCTTTCTTT
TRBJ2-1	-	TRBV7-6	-	CASSLVRGGWEQFF	TGTGCCAGCAGCTTAGTCAGGGGGGGTTGGGAGCAGTTCTTC
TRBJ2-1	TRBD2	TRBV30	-	CAWSVRRLAAYNEQFF	TGTGCCTGGAGTGTACGCAGGCTAGCGGCCTACAATGAGCAGTTCTTC
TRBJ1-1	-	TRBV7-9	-	CASSLLWQVFRQAFF	TGTGCCAGCAGTCTCCTGTGGCAGGTGTTTAGGCAAGCTTTCTTT
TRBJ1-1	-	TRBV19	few	CASRPEGTFLNTEAFF	TGTGCCAGTAGACCCGAGGGGACGTTTTTGAACACTGAAGCTTTCTTT
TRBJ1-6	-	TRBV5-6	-	CASSLGDTSSYNSPLHF	TGTGCCAGCAGCTTGGGGGACACGAGCTCCTATAATTCACCCCTCCACTTT
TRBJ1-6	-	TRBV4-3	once	CASSQGPYSPLHF	TGCGCCAGCAGCCAAGGTCCTTATTCACCCCTCCACTTT
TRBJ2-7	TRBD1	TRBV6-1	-	CASSRGQEGEQYF	TGTGCCAGCAGCAGGGGGCAGGAAGGCGAGCAGTACTTC
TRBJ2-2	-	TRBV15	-	CATSLSNTGELFF	TGTGCCACCAGCCTCTCTAACACCGGGGAGCTGTTTTTT
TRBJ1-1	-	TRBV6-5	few	CASSYSTVGNTEAFF	TGTGCCAGCAGTTACTCGACGGTGGGTAACACTGAAGCTTTCTTT
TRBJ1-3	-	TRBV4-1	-	CASSQGTGTGNTIYF	TGCGCCAGCAGCCAAGGCACAGGGACTGGAAACACCATATATTTT
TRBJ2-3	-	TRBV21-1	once	CASSTGTVSQYF	TGTGCCAGCAGCACCGGGACAGTGTCGCAGTATTTT
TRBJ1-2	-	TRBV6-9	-	CASSFGQNYGYTF	TGTGCCAGCAGTTTCGGACAAAACTATGGCTACACCTTC
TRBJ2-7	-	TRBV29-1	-	CSVEVQGSLSSYGQYF	TGCAGCGTTGAAGTTCAAGGGTCTCTTAGCTCCTACGGGCAGTACTTC
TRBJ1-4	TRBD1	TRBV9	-	CASSPNDRVAEKLFF	TGTGCCAGCAGCCCGAACGACAGGGTGGCCGAAAAACTGTTTTTT
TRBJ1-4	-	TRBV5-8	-	CASSLGGGSTNEKLFF	TGTGCCAGCAGCTTGGGAGGGGGTTCAACTAATGAAAAACTGTTTTTT
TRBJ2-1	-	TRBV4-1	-	CASSQGIWDYNEQFF	TGCGCCAGCAGCCAAGGTATTTGGGACTACAATGAGCAGTTCTTC
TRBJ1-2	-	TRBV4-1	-	CASSYGLGVGGGYTF	TGCGCCAGCAGCTACGGATTGGGGGTGGGGGGGGGCTACACCTTC
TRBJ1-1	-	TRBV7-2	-	CASRRAGTPNTEAFF	TGTGCCAGCAGACGGGCCGGGACTCCGAACACCGAAGCTTTCTTT
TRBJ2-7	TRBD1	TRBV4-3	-	CASSQDRIVTGGEQYF	TGCGCCAGCAGCCAAGATCGCATTGTGACAGGGGGCGAGCAGTACTTC
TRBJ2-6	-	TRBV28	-	CASSLFSSGANVLTF	TGTGCCAGCAGTTTATTCAGCTCTGGGGCCAACGTCCTGACTTTC
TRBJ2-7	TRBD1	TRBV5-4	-	CASSWDSPNYEQYF	TGTGCCAGCAGCTGGGACAGCCCCAACTACGAGCAGTACTTC
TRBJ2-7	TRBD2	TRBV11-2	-	CASSFSSGNYEQYF	TGTGCCAGCAGCTTTTCTAGCGGGAACTACGAGCAGTACTTC
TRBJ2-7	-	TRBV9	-	CASSESNGDAGDEQYF	TGTGCCAGCAGCGAAAGCAATGGGGACGCCGGGGACGAGCAGTACTTC
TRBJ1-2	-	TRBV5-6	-	CASSHSLHTNYGYTF	TGTGCCAGCAGCCACAGTCTTCACACTAACTATGGCTACACCTTC